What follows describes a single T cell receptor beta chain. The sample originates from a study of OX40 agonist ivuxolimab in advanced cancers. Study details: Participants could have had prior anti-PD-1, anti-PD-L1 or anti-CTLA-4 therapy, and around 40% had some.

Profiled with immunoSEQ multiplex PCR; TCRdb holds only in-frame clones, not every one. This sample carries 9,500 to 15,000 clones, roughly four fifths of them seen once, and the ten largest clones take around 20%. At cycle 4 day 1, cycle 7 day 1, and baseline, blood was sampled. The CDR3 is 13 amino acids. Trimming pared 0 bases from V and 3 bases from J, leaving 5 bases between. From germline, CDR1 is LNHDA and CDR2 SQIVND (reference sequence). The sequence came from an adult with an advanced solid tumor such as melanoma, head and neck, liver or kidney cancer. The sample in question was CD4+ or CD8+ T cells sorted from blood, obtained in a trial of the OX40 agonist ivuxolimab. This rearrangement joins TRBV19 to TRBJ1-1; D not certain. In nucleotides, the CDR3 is TGTGCCAGTAGTATAGACCCATACACTGAAGCTTTCTTT. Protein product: CASSIDPYTEAFF. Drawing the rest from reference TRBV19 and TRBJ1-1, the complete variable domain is DGGITQSPKYLFRKEGQNVTLSCEQNLNHDAMYWYRQDPGQGLRLIYYSQIVNDFQKGDIAEGYSVSREKKESFPLTVTSAQKNPTAFYLCASSIDPYTEAFFGQGTRLTVV.